This T cell receptor (beta chain) stems from a study of blood T cell repertoires in COVID-19. The wider study: From the United States, Italy and Spain came samples of acute and convalescent COVID-19.

This table comes from immunoSEQ multiplex PCR, and its TCRdb copy is limited to in-frame clones, with some not included. The profile shows over 150,000 clones, about 85% of them singletons. V was pared by 0 bases and J by 0 bases, with 15 bases between. From germline, CDR1 is LNHNV and CDR2 YYDKDF (reference sequence). This CDR3 region has 18 residues. This TCR was sampled from a woman in her fifties or sixties with COVID-19, enrolled during active disease. This rearrangement joins TRBV15 to TRBJ1-5, with a tentative D call TRBD1 (5 bases). The sample was peripheral blood. The CDR3 loop is CATSRDRAKGNSNQPQHF. The CDR3 DNA follows: TGTGCCACCAGCAGAGACCGGGCCAAGGGGAATAGCAATCAGCCCCAGCATTTT.